A selection of T cell receptor beta chains follows, all from one sample in a study of T cell responses to AZD1222 COVID-19 vaccine. Sequenced by immunoSEQ multiplex PCR; TCRdb stores in-frame clones only, minus some. The sample holds 150,000 to 180,000 clones, 88% seen once. This specimen was peripheral blood, taken on day 0 of AZD1222 vaccination. These receptors came from an adult in good health. Both conserved end residues are part of each CDR3. The order of the fields is V gene, J gene, D gene, clone size, CDR3 DNA, CDR3 protein. D genes are given only for firm matches. Expanded clones get a size class; other rows say once, few or many, or leave the size out.

>TRBV15|TRBJ2-5|TRBD1|.
TGTGCCACCAAAAAACAGGGGGTTGAGACCCAGTACTTC
CATKKQGVETQYF
>TRBV5-6|TRBJ2-2|TRBD2|once
TGTGCCAGCAGCTTCACCCCGGGGGGGCCGAACACCGGGGAGCTGTTTTTT
CASSFTPGGPNTGELFF
>TRBV6-5|TRBJ2-7|.|.
TGTGCCAGCCGACAGGAAGGGTCCCAGTACTTC
CASRQEGSQYF
>TRBV15|TRBJ2-7|.|.
TGTGCCACCAGCGAACTTACGGGAGCATCCTACGAGCAGTACTTC
CATSELTGASYEQYF
>TRBV19|TRBJ1-2|.|.
TGTGCCAGTAGTCCGGACAGCTATGGCTACACCTTC
CASSPDSYGYTF
>TRBV10-3|TRBJ1-2|TRBD1|.
TGTGCCACCACGGGTGAACAGGGGGCAGGTGGCTACACCTTC
CATTGEQGAGGYTF
>TRBV7-9|TRBJ1-5|.|.
TGTGCCAGCAGCATTGGGACGGTTTACAATCAGCCCCAGCATTTT
CASSIGTVYNQPQHF
>TRBV28|TRBJ1-6|.|.
TGTGCCAGCAGTTCACAGCTTGGTGGGCATAATTCACCCCTCCACTTT
CASSSQLGGHNSPLHF
>TRBV7-9|TRBJ2-3|.|.
TGTGCCAGCAGCCCCATGTCTAGCACAGATACGCAGTATTTT
CASSPMSSTDTQYF
>TRBV12-3/TRBV12-4|TRBJ1-2|.|.
TGTGCCAGCAGTTTAGACCAAAACTATGGCTACACCTTC
CASSLDQNYGYTF
>TRBV9|TRBJ1-3|.|.
TGTGCCAGCAGCGCCGGCTTCGGGGGGACTGTTTCTGGAAACACCATATATTTT
CASSAGFGGTVSGNTIYF